The 18 T cell receptor beta chains reported below all come from one sample, sequenced in a study of shared T cell receptors in the human thymus. Data came from immunoSEQ multiplex PCR; TCRdb stores just in-frame clones and leaves some out. Found here are fewer than 700,000 clones, around 87% of them singletons; the top ten hold approximately 0.01%. The same data also contributed to another study, on human thymus T cells.

Sample: thymocytes. These receptors were obtained from a boy under two years old with a congenital heart defect.

The chain employs TRBV7-8 and TRBJ2-7, with 7 bases matching TRBD1. CDR3 length: 15 residues. Germline trimming cut 1 base from V and 4 bases from J; bases unmatched to any gene: 7. CDR1 and CDR2 (germline): SGHVS, FQNEAQ. The CDR3: CASSLGTGTRYEQYF. DNA for the CDR3: TGTGCCAGCAGCTTAGGGACAGGTACGAGGTACGAGCAGTACTTC.

This chain uses TRBV27 with TRBJ1-2, with 8 nucleotides matching TRBD1. Germline V lookup: CDR1 MNHEY, CDR2 SMNVEV (reference sequence). The CDR3 sequence is 13 residues long. J was trimmed by 5 bases and V by 7 bases; bases with no gene match: 6. CDR3 protein: CASTSRGLYGYTF. CDR3 bases: TGTGCCAGCACCTCCAGGGGGCTTTATGGCTACACCTTC.

The rearrangement links TRBV27 to TRBJ2-1, with 9 bases that match TRBD2. The V and J ends lost 4 bases and 6 bases, in that order; junction bases with no gene match: 4. Germline CDR1 is MNHEY and CDR2 is SMNVEV (reference sequence). The CDR3 is 14 amino acids. The CDR3 is CASSWASGTNEQFF. CDR3 nucleotide sequence: TGTGCCAGCAGTTGGGCTAGCGGGACCAATGAGCAGTTCTTC.

CDR3 amino acids: CASSLARLAGGPTGEQYF. CDR3 bases: TGTGCCAGCAGCTTAGCCCGACTAGCGGGAGGGCCGACGGGCGAGCAGTACTTC. This sequence joins TRBV7-2 and TRBJ2-7; 14 bases align to TRBD2. CDR1 is SGHTA, CDR2 FQGNSA, per germline. V lost 0 bases to trimming and J lost 6 bases; unmatched junction nucleotides: 10. The CDR3 length is 18 residues.

The chain uses TRBV7-6 and TRBJ2-5; 8 nucleotides align to TRBD2. The CDR3 contains 19 residues. With 1 base clipped from V and 7 bases from J, the junction kept 20 bases outside the gene matches. CDR1 SGHVS and CDR2 FNYEAQ come from the germline V gene. CDR3 in DNA: TGTGCCAGCAGCTTAGAGGGACGGGAGGGGGTCAACGGAGAAGGGACCCAGTACTTC. This sequence encodes CASSLEGREGVNGEGTQYF.

In its sample, this clone was seen once. The chain is built from TRBV19 and TRBJ1-5, with D hard to call. The V gene's germline CDR1 is LNHDA and CDR2 SQIVND (reference sequence). The CDR3 extends over 15 amino acids. V was pared by 7 bases and J by 6 bases, with 19 bases between. CDR3 sequence (DNA): TGTGCCAGTACTCTAGAAGAGCAGGATCCTCAGCCCCAGCATTTT. This encodes CASTLEEQDPQPQHF.

This chain uses TRBV7-9 with TRBJ2-7, with TRBD1 matching over 7 bases. J gave up 5 bases and V 5 bases, and 6 bases lay outside the gene matches. The germline V gene encodes CDR1 SEHNR and CDR2 FQNEAQ (reference sequence). This CDR3 has 13 residues. The CDR3 DNA sequence: TGTGCCAGCAGCCGACGACAGGGAGACGAGCAGTACTTC. It yields the protein CASSRRQGDEQYF.

The J gene is TRBJ2-3, the V gene TRBV29-1, with 11 nucleotides matching TRBD1. The CDR3 runs to 19 residues. The V gene end was trimmed by 3 bases and the J gene end by 1 base; junction bases not matched to a gene: 15. Germline assignment: CDR1 SQVTM and CDR2 ANQGSEA. The CDR3 DNA follows: TGCAGCGTTGAGTGGCGGGGACAGGGGGAAGCCGGGTGCACAGATACGCAGTATTTT. Its translation is CSVEWRGQGEAGCTDTQYF.

V is TRBV28 and J is TRBJ2-1; weak D call: TRBD1 (5 bases). This CDR3 spans 15 amino acids. Trimming removed 7 bases at V and 3 bases at J, with 16 bases between. Germline CDR1 and CDR2: MDHEN and SYDVKM. The CDR3 DNA sequence: TGTGCCAGCACCTGGGGCACAGGTTACTACAATGAGCAGTTCTTC. Its translation is CASTWGTGYYNEQFF.

This chain uses TRBV19 with TRBJ2-3; 9 positions agree with TRBD2. The germline CDR1 and CDR2 sequences are LNHDA and SQIVND (reference sequence). The V segment lost 1 base and the J segment 7 bases; nucleotides outside the gene matches: 3. CDR3 size: 14 residues. The CDR3 nucleotides are TGTGCCAGTAGTATAGTAGCGGGAGCAAATACGCAGTATTTT. Translation: CASSIVAGANTQYF.

The chain recombines TRBV19 with TRBJ2-7, with D possibly being TRBD2 (6 bases). The V gene lost 3 bases and the J gene lost 2 bases, with 11 bases spanning the gap. The length of the CDR3 is 14 residues. Germline V gene sequence: CDR1 LNHDA, CDR2 SQIVND (reference sequence). CDR3 loop: CASSISEGTYEQYF. The CDR3 DNA is TGTGCCAGTAGTATCTCGGAGGGGACCTACGAGCAGTACTTC.

The chain carries TRBV2 and TRBJ2-1; D might be TRBD2 (6 bases). Germline CDR1 is SNHLY and CDR2 is FYNNEI. The CDR3 is 15 residues long. The V end lost 6 bases, the J end lost 4 bases, and 16 bases lay between the germline ends. CDR3 protein: CASRPSGERYNEQFF. The CDR3 bases are TGTGCCAGCAGGCCCTCGGGGGAGCGGTACAATGAGCAGTTCTTC.

The chain uses TRBV2 and TRBJ2-1, with D unresolved. V lost 4 bases, J lost 4 bases, and 8 bases lay in between. The CDR3 consists of 13 residues. Germline values: CDR1 SNHLY, CDR2 FYNNEI. The CDR3 DNA is TGTGCCAGCAGTGGACTTACTTACAATGAGCAGTTCTTC. This gives the protein CASSGLTYNEQFF.

The gene calls are TRBV5-1 and TRBJ2-1; D may be TRBD2 (6 bases). Germline values: CDR1 SGHRS, CDR2 YFSETQ. V lost 4 bases and J 10 bases, leaving 12 bases between the germline ends. The CDR3 totals 12 residues. Written as DNA, the CDR3 is TGCGCCAGCAGCCTAAGGAGGGGAGAGCAGTTCTTC. It codes for CASSLRRGEQFF. Variable domain in full (rest from reference TRBV5-1 and TRBJ2-1): KAGVTQTPRYLIKTRGQQVTLSCSPISGHRSVSWYQQTPGQGLQFLFEYFSETQRNKGNFPGRFSGRQFSNSRSEMNVSTLELGDSALYLCASSLRRGEQFFGPGTRLTVL.

This chain joins TRBV9 and TRBJ1-3, with 8 positions matching TRBD1. J gave up 0 bases and V 3 bases, and 8 bases lay outside the gene matches. The V gene's germline CDR1 is SGDLS and CDR2 YYNGEE. CDR3 length: 17 residues. CDR3 residues: CASSGGDRLSSGNTIYF. As DNA, the CDR3 is TGTGCCAGCAGCGGGGGGGACAGGCTCAGCTCTGGAAACACCATATATTTT.

The chain links TRBV13 to TRBJ1-5, with D possibly matching TRBD1 (6 bases). CDR1 and CDR2 (germline): PRHDT, FYEKMQ (reference sequence). CDR3 length equals 15 residues. V lost 4 bases, J lost 0 bases, and 10 bases lay in between. The CDR3 bases are TGTGCCAGCAGCTCCAGGGGATATAGCAATCAGCCCCAGCATTTT. Its protein product is CASSSRGYSNQPQHF.

This chain connects TRBV7-8 to TRBJ2-3; D remains unclear. The length of the CDR3 is 14 residues. The V gene lost 0 bases and the J gene lost 2 bases, with 6 bases spanning the gap. The germline gives CDR1 SGHVS, CDR2 FQNEAQ. The CDR3, as DNA: TGTGCCAGCAGCTTAGCGGGCTTCACAGATACGCAGTATTTT. It codes for CASSLAGFTDTQYF.

This clone was recorded a few times. The chain combines TRBV28 with TRBJ1-1, with 8 nucleotides matching TRBD1. After removal of 7 bases from V and 3 bases from J, the junction contained 7 bases not matched to a gene. CDR3 length equals 14 residues. The germline gives CDR1 MDHEN, CDR2 SYDVKM. CDR3 coding DNA: TGTGCCAGCACCCCGGACAGGGAATACACTGAAGCTTTCTTT. Its protein product is CASTPDREYTEAFF.